The 2 T cell receptor beta chains below were found in one sample sequenced in a study of T cell repertoires in cytomegalovirus infection. TCRdb used MiXCR to reprocess the reads, holding one entry per CDR3 protein. The sample has over 150,000 distinct CDR3 sequences, roughly a sixth seen once. Sequenced material: CD8+ T cells from PBMCs. The receptors were sampled from a human donor in good health (CMV status not recorded). Some clones in this sample may be carry-over from other donors' samples.

The chain has TRBV6-1 and TRBJ1-5, with D hard to call. V lost 5 bases and J lost 7, with 15 bases in between. The CDR3 extends over 14 amino acids. Per the germline V gene, CDR1 is MNHNS and CDR2 is SASEGT. CDR3 bases: TGTGCCAGCAGTACGGGCCTTCCGGGGCAGCCCCAGCATTTT. It translates to CASSTGLPGQPQHF.

The chain links TRBV20-1 to TRBJ1-6; 9 nucleotides line up with TRBD1. The germline gives CDR1 DFQATT, CDR2 SNEGSKA (reference sequence). J gave up 9 bases and V 1 base, and 10 bases lay outside the gene matches. This CDR3 spans 16 amino acids. The CDR3 here is CSARARRDRDRSPLHF. The CDR3 DNA reads as TGCAGTGCTAGAGCAAGGAGGGACAGGGACCGTTCACCCCTCCACTTT.